A single sample gave rise to the 27 T cell receptor beta chains below, sequenced in a study of shared clonotypes between healthy human individuals. Libraries were prepared by immunoSEQ multiplex PCR; TCRdb keeps only in-frame clonotypes and omits some of them. The sample lists millions of clones, just under 95% occurring once. Naive CD8 isolation took CD45RO-negative cells positively selected for CCR7 and excluded terminally differentiated effector memory CD45RA+ cells. Sequenced: naive CD8+ T cells sorted from blood. These TCRs come from a man between 18 and 29 years old in good health.

As to this clone: Other DNA variants within this sample encode the same CDR3. The J gene is TRBJ1-2, the V gene TRBV6-5, with 7 nucleotides matching TRBD1. CDR3 length: 14 amino acids. Germline V lookup: CDR1 MNHEY, CDR2 SVGAGI. V shed 0 bases and J 7 bases; nucleotides not matched to a gene: 5. Here the CDR3 DNA reads TGTGCCAGCAGTTACTCGGAGGGGGCAGCTGGCTACACCTTC. It translates to CASSYSEGAAGYTF.

This clone came up once. The chain is built from TRBV27 and TRBJ2-7, with 10 bases lining up with TRBD2. Unmatched junction bases numbered 15, after V lost 4 bases and J lost 3 bases. The CDR3 sequence is 18 residues long. CDR1 is MNHEY, CDR2 SMNVEV, per germline (reference sequence). Here the CDR3 reads CASSSRPQLAGSSYEQYF. DNA for the CDR3: TGTGCCAGCAGTTCGCGACCCCAACTAGCGGGGAGTAGCTACGAGCAGTACTTC.

The J gene is TRBJ2-5, the V gene TRBV2; D remains ambiguous. V lost 3 bases to trimming and J lost 5 bases, with 10 bases between them. The germline V gene encodes CDR1 SNHLY and CDR2 FYNNEI. The CDR3 length is 13 residues. The CDR3 loop reads CASSDMGYETQYF. The CDR3 nucleotides read TGTGCCAGCAGTGATATGGGGTATGAGACCCAGTACTTC.

This chain links TRBV12-5 with TRBJ2-3; 7 bases are shared with TRBD1. The CDR3 loop spans 14 amino acids. Per the germline V gene, CDR1 is LGHNT and CDR2 is FRNRAP. J gave up 0 bases and V 6 bases, and 3 bases lay outside the gene matches. CDR3 sequence (DNA): TGTGCTAGTGGCCCGACAGGGAGCACAGATACGCAGTATTTT. It specifies CASGPTGSTDTQYF.

Note on this clone: Other DNA sequences from this sample encode an identical CDR3 as well. As DNA, the CDR3 is TGTGCCAGCAGTTTCCAGGGGACTAACTATGGCTACACCTTC. It specifies CASSFQGTNYGYTF. This chain uses TRBV28 with TRBJ1-2; D may be TRBD1 (6 bases). There are 14 residues in the CDR3. V lost 3 bases to trimming and J lost 0 bases, with 8 bases between them. CDR1 and CDR2 (germline): MDHEN, SYDVKM.

The chain employs TRBV30 and TRBJ2-7; no firm D call. Germline CDR1 GTSNPN, CDR2 SVGIG (reference sequence). CDR3 size: 11 residues. Trimming pared 1 base from V and 7 bases from J, leaving 8 bases between. CDR3 nucleotide sequence: TGTGCCTGGAGTGAGACCCTGGAGCAGTACTTC. Translation gives CAWSETLEQYF. The full variable domain, rest sourced from reference TRBV30 and TRBJ2-7, is SQTIHQWPATLVQPVGSPLSLECTVEGTSNPNLYWYRQAAGRGLQLLFYSVGIGQISSEVPQNLSASRPQDRQFILSSKKLLLSDSGFYLCAWSETLEQYFGPGTRLTVT.

This clone was detected only once. This chain uses TRBV4-1 with TRBJ2-3, with TRBD2 matching 11 bases. The length of the CDR3 is 15 residues. Germline V gives CDR1 MGHRA, CDR2 YSYEKL. With V trimmed by 2 bases and J by 4 bases, 2 bases remained unmatched. The CDR3 coding sequence is TGCGCCAGCAGCCAACAACTAGCGGGAGCAGATACGCAGTATTTT. Protein product: CASSQQLAGADTQYF.

This chain links TRBV5-6 with TRBJ1-4, with a possible D match to TRBD1 (6 bases). Germline V gene data show CDR1 as SGHDT and CDR2 as YYEEEE. CDR3 length: 16 residues. The germline V and J ends were trimmed by 0 bases and 3 bases, with 12 bases remaining between them. DNA of the CDR3: TGTGCCAGCAGCTTGGCTCGACAGGAGCCTAATGAAAAACTGTTTTTT. It is translated as CASSLARQEPNEKLFF.

The J gene is TRBJ1-4, the V gene TRBV11-2; TRBD1 might be the D (5 bases). Germline CDR1 reads SGHAT; CDR2 reads FQNNGV. CDR3 size: 11 residues. Trimming took off 5 bases at V and 16 bases at J, with 14 bases between the two ends. For the CDR3, the DNA is TGTGCCAGCAGCCTCGAGACAGCACAGTTTTTT. Translated: CASSLETAQFF.

The chain has TRBV2 and TRBJ1-1; no firm D call. V lost 4 bases to trimming and J lost 2 bases, with 11 bases between them. The CDR3 loop spans 14 amino acids. CDR1 is SNHLY, CDR2 FYNNEI, per germline. The CDR3 region has the DNA TGTGCCAGCAGTGGTGTGGCAACCAACACTGAAGCTTTCTTT. The encoded protein is CASSGVATNTEAFF.

CDR3 bases: TGTGCCAGCAGTTTATCCGTAGGGATGGGCTACGAGCAGTACTTC. Protein sequence: CASSLSVGMGYEQYF. The gene calls are TRBV27 and TRBJ2-7; D call uncertain. Germline assignment: CDR1 MNHEY and CDR2 SMNVEV (reference sequence). Trimming took 0 bases from V and 3 from J, leaving 12 bases between them. The CDR3 has 15 residues.

The chain joins TRBV7-6 to TRBJ2-7, with 9 bases matching TRBD2. The CDR3 has 16 residues. CDR1 SGHVS and CDR2 FNYEAQ come from the germline V gene. Germline trimming cut 4 bases from V and 3 bases from J; bases unmatched to any gene: 10. Here the CDR3 DNA reads TGTGCCAGCAGCTCCGCGATAGCGGGAGAGGGCTACGAGCAGTACTTC. Translation gives CASSSAIAGEGYEQYF.

This chain uses TRBV5-6 with TRBJ2-7; D is perhaps TRBD1 or TRBD2 (5 bases each). Germline V lookup: CDR1 SGHDT, CDR2 YYEEEE. This CDR3 region has 14 residues. Deletions cut 4 bases from V and 3 bases from J, with 14 bases between. The CDR3 sequence: CASSLRRDLYEQYF. The DNA of the CDR3 is TGTGCCAGCAGCCTCCGTAGGGACCTCTACGAGCAGTACTTC. The variable domain in full, completed from reference TRBV5-6 and TRBJ2-7, reads DAGVTQSPTHLIKTRGQQVTLRCSPKSGHDTVSWYQQALGQGPQFIFQYYEEEERQRGNFPDRFSGHQFPNYSSELNVNALLLGDSALYLCASSLRRDLYEQYFGPGTRLTVT.

The V gene is TRBV6-5, the J gene TRBJ2-2; 7 nucleotides align to TRBD1. Germline assignment: CDR1 MNHEY and CDR2 SVGAGI. There are 15 residues in the CDR3. V lost 1 base to trimming and J lost 1 base; unmatched junction nucleotides: 0. CDR3 nucleotide sequence: TGTGCCAGCAGTTACTACAGGGGGAACACCGGGGAGCTGTTTTTT. Amino acids: CASSYYRGNTGELFF.

This clone was counted a single time. The chain links TRBV11-1 to TRBJ2-5, with TRBD2 matching over 11 bases. V shed 7 bases, J shed 2 bases, and the junction held 9 bases outside the gene matches. The CDR3 contains 16 residues. Per germline, CDR1 SGHAT and CDR2 FQDESV (reference sequence). CDR3 residues: CASNLGTSGIQETQYF. CDR3 DNA sequence: TGTGCCAGCAATTTAGGGACTAGCGGAATTCAAGAGACCCAGTACTTC.

This clone was found once. The genes are TRBV9 and TRBJ2-3, with 12 bases fitting TRBD2. Germline V gene sequence: CDR1 SGDLS, CDR2 YYNGEE. The CDR3 loop spans 17 amino acids. V was pared by 1 base and J by 2 bases, with 5 bases of the junction left unmatched. The CDR3 spells CASSVPRTSGTTDTQYF. The CDR3 DNA is TGTGCCAGCAGCGTACCCCGGACTAGCGGGACCACAGATACGCAGTATTTT.

The rearrangement joins TRBV7-9 to TRBJ2-7; 9 nucleotides align to TRBD2. Trimming at V came to 4 bases and at J to 7 bases, leaving 11 bases not matched to a gene. The germline V gene has CDR1 SEHNR and CDR2 FQNEAQ (reference sequence). The CDR3 consists of 15 residues. CDR3 region: CASSSPTSGKLEQYF. The CDR3 coding sequence is TGTGCCAGCAGCTCCCCGACTAGCGGAAAATTGGAGCAGTACTTC.

The CDR3 nucleotides read TGTGCCAGCAGTTACTCGAAACAGGGGACCTACGAGCAGTACTTC. Protein product: CASSYSKQGTYEQYF. V gene TRBV6-5 combines with J gene TRBJ2-7, with 7 bases identical to TRBD1. The trim removed 0 bases at V and 2 bases at J, leaving 4 bases unmatched. Germline CDR1 and CDR2: MNHEY and SVGAGI. The CDR3 is 15 amino acids.

The chain is built from TRBV11-2 and TRBJ1-4; D remains unclear. CDR3 length: 13 residues. V dropped 2 bases and J dropped 8 bases, with 9 bases sitting between them. The V gene's germline CDR1 is SGHAT and CDR2 FQNNGV. CDR3 region: CASSLFPGEKLFF. Written as DNA, the CDR3 is TGTGCCAGCAGCTTATTCCCCGGAGAAAAACTGTTTTTT.

The rearrangement uses TRBV7-9 and TRBJ1-2; TRBD1 matches 7 bases. The germline V gene encodes CDR1 SEHNR and CDR2 FQNEAQ (reference sequence). Trimming cost V 5 bases and J 4 bases; bases outside gene matches: 16. This CDR3 is 17 amino acids long. The CDR3 DNA follows: TGTGCCAGCAGCCCAACTGACAGGGCCGAAGAAGGCTATGGCTACACCTTC. Amino acids: CASSPTDRAEEGYGYTF.

This chain joins TRBV28 and TRBJ2-5; D possibly corresponds to TRBD2 (5 bases). V lost 7 bases to trimming and J lost 7 bases, with 13 bases between them. This CDR3 contains 12 residues. CDR1 and CDR2 (germline): MDHEN, SYDVKM. This CDR3 reads CASTLGEGTQYF. The DNA for the CDR3 is TGTGCCAGCACTCTAGGAGAGGGGACCCAGTACTTC.

This clone was found once. This sequence joins TRBV6-4 and TRBJ1-6, with TRBD1 matching 7 bases. The V gene's germline CDR1 is MRHNA and CDR2 SNTAGT. CDR3 length: 18 residues. J was trimmed by 0 bases and V by 6 bases; bases with no gene match: 11. The CDR3 sequence: CASRHRDRPSSYNSPLHF. The CDR3 region has the DNA TGTGCCAGCAGGCACCGGGACAGACCAAGCTCCTATAATTCACCCCTCCACTTT.

The gene calls are TRBV7-8 and TRBJ2-7, with D tentatively TRBD2 (5 bases). The CDR3 is 13 amino acids. Germline CDR1 is SGHVS and CDR2 is FQNEAQ. V was pared by 7 bases and J by 2 bases, with 12 bases between. CDR3 in DNA: TGTGCCAGCACCCCAGCGGCTACCTACGAGCAGTACTTC. Protein sequence: CASTPAATYEQYF.

The CDR3 region is CASSSGYGEQYF. CDR3 coding DNA: TGTGCCAGCAGCTCCGGGTACGGCGAGCAGTACTTC. The V call is TRBV7-8, the J call TRBJ2-7; D remains ambiguous. V gave up 4 bases and J gave up 6 bases, with 10 bases separating them. The length of the CDR3 is 12 residues. Germline V gene data show CDR1 as SGHVS and CDR2 as FQNEAQ. The full variable domain, rest sourced from reference TRBV7-8 and TRBJ2-7, is GAGVSQSPRYKVAKRGQDVALRCDPISGHVSLFWYQQALGQGPEFLTYFQNEAQLDKSGLPSDRFFAERPEGSVSTLKIQRTQQEDSAVYLCASSSGYGEQYFGPGTRLTVT.

This clone was seen only once. The chain uses TRBV6-1 and TRBJ1-5, with 7 bases aligning to TRBD1. Per germline, CDR1 MNHNS and CDR2 SASEGT. The CDR3 consists of 22 residues. V gave up 1 base and J gave up 0 bases; unmatched junction bases: 21. The CDR3 region is CASSEVGLSGTANIYSNQPQHF. CDR3 DNA sequence: TGTGCCAGCAGTGAAGTCGGTTTATCCGGGACAGCAAACATTTATAGCAATCAGCCCCAGCATTTT.

The CDR3 protein is CASSEDSTYYEQYF. CDR3 bases: TGTGCCAGCAGTGAGGACAGTACCTACTACGAGCAGTACTTC. The chain recombines TRBV6-1 with TRBJ2-7, with D possibly being TRBD1 (6 bases). V was shortened by 3 bases and J by 3 bases, with 12 bases between the two germline ends. This CDR3 is 14 amino acids long. The V gene's germline CDR1 is MNHNS and CDR2 SASEGT.

This clone was seen once. V is TRBV6-1 and J is TRBJ2-7; TRBD2 matches 7 bases. Germline V gene data show CDR1 as MNHNS and CDR2 as SASEGT. This CDR3 contains 14 residues. The junction had 3 bases not matched to a gene; V was cut back by 1 base and J by 3 bases. CDR3: CASSEGEGIYEQYF. The CDR3 DNA sequence: TGTGCCAGCAGTGAAGGGGAGGGGATCTACGAGCAGTACTTC.